This T cell receptor beta chain was documented in a study of T cell responses to AZD1222 COVID-19 vaccine. Study-wide points: Spike-spanning, vaccine-associated CD4 TCRs were dominant at 160-218 and 743-854. Unmutated regions of variants are reportedly targeted by nearly half of spike-specific TCRs. The study found Spike-specific TCR breadth and depth rose after two AZD1222 doses.

About this clone itself: Its antigen is currently unknown.

The protocol was immunoSEQ multiplex PCR, while the TCRdb copy is restricted to in-frame clones and leaves out a portion. The table includes approximately 100,000 clones, approximately 91% detected once. The TCR originated in an adult in good health. Sequenced here: peripheral blood, sampled on day 0 of AZD1222 vaccination.

CDR3 amino acids: CASSQVTGNTEAFF. The CDR3 region has the DNA TGCGCCAGCAGCCAAGTAACAGGAAACACTGAAGCTTTCTTT. The chain joins TRBV4-1 to TRBJ1-1; D perhaps matches TRBD1 (5 bases). V gave up 1 base and J gave up 2 bases, with 8 bases separating them. This CDR3 spans 14 amino acids. Germline V gene lookup returns CDR1 MGHRA and CDR2 YSYEKL.